What follows are 15 T cell receptor beta chains derived from one specimen sequenced in a study of CXCR3-negative and CXCR3-positive naive CD8 T cells. All TRB cDNA libraries came from 5' RACE performed with UMI labels. One entry per CDR3 protein, without DNA, is what TCRdb gives after re-calling the 5' RACE reads. This repertoire comprises 75,000 to 95,000 distinct CDR3 sequences; its ten largest clones make up approximately 1%. Specimen: naive CXCR3- CD8+ T cells from blood. Subset reported: CD45RO-CCR7+CD27+CD95- naive CD8+ T cells lacking CXCR3 (TNR3-). The receptor source for this set is a human donor in good health. Some clones in this sample may be carry-over from other donors' samples.

J is TRBJ2-3 and V is TRBV7-8; checking the TCRdb D call of TRBD2 is not possible without DNA. This CDR3 region has 14 residues. Germline V gene lookup returns CDR1 SGHVS and CDR2 FQNEAQ. The CDR3: CASSLLEGTDTQYF.

The chain combines TRBV29-1 with TRBJ2-7; no DNA is available, so the TRBD1 call from TCRdb remains unchecked. The length of the CDR3 is 12 residues. Germline lookup yields CDR1 SQVTM and CDR2 ANQGSEA. The CDR3 loop is CGYRGPSYEQYF.

The CDR3 sequence is CASRGTGMNYGYTF. The rearrangement joins TRBV12-3 or TRBV12-4 to TRBJ1-2; TCRdb names TRBD1, which stays unverified in the absence of DNA. The CDR3 runs 14 residues.

This chain uses TRBV28 with TRBJ1-5. This CDR3 has 14 amino acids. Germline loops: CDR1 MDHEN, CDR2 SYDVKM. CDR3 protein: CASSSGGGNQPQHF.

The chain links TRBV7-9 to TRBJ2-3; TCRdb indicates TRBD2, and absent DNA this call remains unverified. This CDR3 spans 15 amino acids. CDR1 and CDR2 from the germline V gene are SEHNR and FQNEAQ (reference sequence). CDR3 loop: CASSLGTSGGDTQYF.

The chain uses TRBV6-2 or TRBV6-3 and TRBJ1-5; absent DNA, TCRdb's TRBD1 call cannot be checked. The CDR3 consists of 16 residues. Per the germline V gene, CDR1 is MNHEY and CDR2 is SVGEGT. The CDR3: CASSLISGISNQPQHF.

V and J are TRBV14 and TRBJ2-3; TCRdb outputs TRBD2, but without DNA this stays unchecked. Germline values: CDR1 SGHDN, CDR2 FVKESK. The CDR3 is made up of 15 amino acids. CDR3 protein: CASSQGVAGTDTQYF.

V is TRBV4-3 and J is TRBJ2-6. This CDR3 spans 16 amino acids. Germline CDR1 reads LGHNA; CDR2 reads YSLEER. This CDR3 is CASSQDVSSGANVLTF.

V gene TRBV12-3 or TRBV12-4 combines with J gene TRBJ2-5. The CDR3 runs 13 residues. The CDR3 sequence: CASSLGRVETQYF.

The genes are TRBV21-1 and TRBJ1-4; TCRdb gives TRBD1 as the D gene, but with no DNA this cannot be confirmed. TRBV21-1 is noted as a pseudogene. CDR3 size: 17 residues. CDR3 protein: CASSPGQGKSFNEKLFF.

The chain recombines TRBV7-3 with TRBJ2-4; without DNA, the TCRdb call of TRBD2 cannot be checked. This CDR3 is 16 amino acids long. Germline V CDR1 and CDR2: SGHTA, FQGTGA. CDR3 amino acids: CASSLTGGTAKNIQYF.

The chain combines TRBV5-1 with TRBJ2-1; the TRBD1 assignment by TCRdb is unverifiable without DNA. The CDR3 extends over 15 amino acids. Germline values: CDR1 SGHRS, CDR2 YFSETQ. The CDR3 is CASSSGTDNYNEQFF.

CDR3: CSARPGLVRTYEQYF. The chain recombines TRBV20-1 with TRBJ2-7; the TCRdb call, TRBD2, lacks DNA for checking. The germline gives CDR1 DFQATT, CDR2 SNEGSKA (reference sequence). CDR3 length: 15 amino acids.

The V gene is TRBV19, the J gene TRBJ1-2; TCRdb designates TRBD1, a call that cannot be tested without DNA. CDR1 is LNHDA, CDR2 SQIVND, per germline (reference sequence). This CDR3 is built from 16 residues. This chain's CDR3 is CSSSPTGGALNYGYTF.

The rearrangement links TRBV29-1 to TRBJ1-4; TCRdb names TRBD1, which stays unverified in the absence of DNA. Germline V gives CDR1 SQVTM, CDR2 ANQGSEA. The CDR3 runs to 16 residues. This CDR3 is CSVGGWTGQVNEKLFF.